These T cell receptor beta chains were read from a single sample in a study of PD-1 blockade in classical Hodgkin lymphoma. Data came from immunoSEQ multiplex PCR; TCRdb stores just in-frame clones and leaves some out. The sample has around 90,000 clones; around 80% are singletons. The sample in question was peripheral blood mononuclear cells (PBMCs), obtained before the fourth cycle of nivolumab. These receptors were obtained from a human donor with classical Hodgkin lymphoma. The CDR3 runs from the conserved cysteine through the conserved F or W. A D gene is named only where the DNA matches it firmly.

V	D	CDR3
TRBV5-4	.	CASSLGGKSTDTQYF
TRBV10-3	.	CAISGIGETQYF
TRBV5-1	.	CASGYQEDTDTQYF
TRBV6-5	.	CASSYTQGPLGGYTF
TRBV6-5	.	CASKEAGVSNQPQHF
TRBV27	.	CASSLYATRAYGYTF
TRBV7-9	.	CASSPYVRSTEAFF
TRBV28	TRBD1	CASSTGVNTEAFF
TRBV19	TRBD2	CASSITGGLDTQYF
TRBV9	.	CASSQDWRSEQFF
TRBV29-1	.	CSVKPGEGYTF
TRBV6-6	TRBD1	CASRGTGDGYTF
TRBV7-2	.	CASSLEPYSPLHF
TRBV6-6	TRBD1	CASRDRGLVGYTF
TRBV5-1	.	CASRTGTLHYEQYF
TRBV19	.	CASSIAGRTNYGYTF
TRBV6-5	TRBD1	CASQLGQGWDEQFF
TRBV19	.	CASSGQATNEKLFF
TRBV7-8	TRBD1	CASSISGGVGETQYF
TRBV28	.	CASSPVWGDPFF
TRBV19	.	CASRWNGGSGDTQYF
TRBV4-3	TRBD1	CASSQDQGANTEAFF
TRBV28	.	CATGTLNTGELFF
TRBV6-5	.	CASSRTGTPGEKLFF
TRBV28	TRBD2	CASSLTGRVNEQFF
TRBV9	.	CASSALTEQFF
TRBV5-8	TRBD2	CASSTGTSEADTQYF
TRBV28	.	CASSLIGAVSDQPQHF
TRBV29-1	TRBD2	CSVEGGIGLAGRAKNIQYF
TRBV10-3	TRBD2	CAISEAPGLGRANTGELFF
TRBV5-4	.	CASSLGSSESYEQYF
TRBV6-5	.	CASSYLRGEQYF
TRBV11-2	.	CASSLGTVYQPQHF
TRBV18	TRBD1	CASSVGQGLREKLFF
TRBV30	TRBD1	CAWSVLRTGTYEQYF
TRBV6-6	.	CASGSRARETQYF
TRBV7-9	.	CASSLEGGSNQPQHF
TRBV5-1	.	CASSLEPMNTEAFF
TRBV5-4	TRBD1	CASSSGIGQGNEKLFF
TRBV27	TRBD1	CASSRDRGEAFF
TRBV18	TRBD1	CASSPGDRVSYGYTF